The next 17 T cell receptor beta chains were all read from a single sample in a study of control samples from healthy donors and cancer patients. Sequencing used immunoSEQ multiplex PCR; TCRdb keeps in-frame clones, though not all of them. The table lists 400,000 to 500,000 clones, approximately 92% of them singletons, with roughly 6.4% in the top ten. Sample: PBMCs. The origin of the receptors is a man aged 40-49 years with head and neck cancer.

V and J are TRBV5-1 and TRBJ2-7; 14 bases fit TRBD2. V trimming: 0 bases; J trimming: 4 bases; junction bases outside the gene matches: 9. Germline V gives CDR1 SGHRS, CDR2 YFSETQ. The CDR3 covers 18 residues. DNA for the CDR3: TGCGCCAGCAGCTTGGAGACTAGCGGGGGGGCCAAGATATACGAGCAGTACTTC. Translation: CASSLETSGGAKIYEQYF.

This chain joins TRBV11-2 and TRBJ1-4, with D hard to call. This CDR3 spans 14 amino acids. Germline V gene data show CDR1 as SGHAT and CDR2 as FQNNGV. Trimming stripped 8 bases from V and 4 bases from J, with 14 bases between. The CDR3 sequence: CASRSRGVNEKLFF. CDR3 nucleotide sequence: TGTGCCAGCCGGAGTCGGGGAGTTAATGAAAAACTGTTTTTT.

This clone was seen a few times. This chain links TRBV5-1 with TRBJ2-3, with TRBD2 matching over 7 bases. Germline CDR1 SGHRS, CDR2 YFSETQ. The CDR3 consists of 14 residues. After removal of 6 bases from V and 3 bases from J, the junction contained 7 bases not matched to a gene. The CDR3 nucleotides read TGCGCCAGCACCCTTGGGGGGGAAACAGATACGCAGTATTTT. It is translated as CASTLGGETDTQYF. The full variable domain, in which reference TRBV5-1 and TRBJ2-3 provide the parts outside the CDR3, is KAGVTQTPRYLIKTRGQQVTLSCSPISGHRSVSWYQQTPGQGLQFLFEYFSETQRNKGNFPGRFSGRQFSNSRSEMNVSTLELGDSALYLCASTLGGETDTQYFGPGTRLTVL.

A few counts support this clone. The genes are TRBV11-2 and TRBJ2-3; maybe TRBD2 (6 bases). The ends were cut back, 4 bases at V and 2 bases at J, with 16 bases in the middle. The germline gives CDR1 SGHAT, CDR2 FQNNGV. CDR3 length: 16 amino acids. This chain's CDR3 is CASSSGLLDYTDTQYF. CDR3 nucleotides: TGTGCCAGCAGCTCGGGACTCCTGGACTACACAGATACGCAGTATTTT.

The rearrangement links TRBV11-3 to TRBJ2-2; D may be TRBD1 or TRBD2 (6 bases each). V was shortened by 5 bases and J by 6 bases, with 16 bases between the two germline ends. Germline CDR1 is SGHNT and CDR2 is YENEEA. This CDR3 is 15 amino acids long. In nucleotides, the CDR3 is TGTGCCAGCAGCCGCTTGGGGGGCGCCCCCGGGGAGCTGTTTTTT. It codes for CASSRLGGAPGELFF.

The genes are TRBV27 and TRBJ1-1; 8 nucleotides align to TRBD1. The CDR3 has 12 residues. Germline CDR1 is MNHEY and CDR2 is SMNVEV (reference sequence). With 7 bases clipped from V and 6 bases from J, the junction kept 4 bases outside the gene matches. The DNA of the CDR3 is TGTGCCAGCAATAAACAGGGGGCTGAAGCTTTCTTT. This codes for CASNKQGAEAFF.

The chain links TRBV28 to TRBJ2-3; D may be TRBD1 (6 bases). This CDR3 is built from 15 residues. V was cut by 2 bases and J by 5 bases, with 14 bases left in between. Germline V CDR1 and CDR2: MDHEN, SYDVKM. The CDR3: CASSLPDRRRDTQYF. CDR3 in DNA: TGTGCCAGCAGTTTACCCGACAGGAGGAGAGATACGCAGTATTTT.

V and J are TRBV18 and TRBJ1-2; D ambiguous. Germline loops: CDR1 KGHSH, CDR2 LQKENI. The CDR3 runs to 13 residues. V was pared by 2 bases and J by 8 bases, with 12 bases between. CDR3 DNA: TGTGCCAGCTCACCAGATGTTATGAGGGGCTACACCTTC. Encoded protein: CASSPDVMRGYTF.

The chain uses TRBV11-2 and TRBJ2-3; maybe TRBD1 (6 bases). V shed 5 bases and J shed 2 bases, with 20 bases lying between them. The CDR3 runs 17 residues. CDR1 and CDR2 (germline): SGHAT, FQNNGV. The CDR3 is CASSHRPGHLLTDTQYF. Here the CDR3 DNA reads TGTGCCAGCAGCCATCGACCGGGACACCTCCTCACAGATACGCAGTATTTT.

The rearrangement uses TRBV5-5 and TRBJ2-7, with 8 nucleotides matching TRBD1. V shed 2 bases, J shed 5 bases, and the junction held 3 bases outside the gene matches. This CDR3 has 13 amino acids. Germline V gene lookup returns CDR1 SGHKS and CDR2 YYEKEE (reference sequence). CDR3 bases: TGTGCCAGCAGCTTACAGGGGGAACACGAGCAGTACTTC. Its translation is CASSLQGEHEQYF.

The gene calls are TRBV6-5 and TRBJ1-6; TRBD1 aligns across 9 bases. The CDR3 consists of 13 residues. Germline-derived CDR1 and CDR2 are MNHEY and SVGAGI. V was pared by 11 bases and J by 7 bases, with 6 bases of the junction left unmatched. The CDR3 region is CAASGTGNSPLHF. The DNA for the CDR3 is TGTGCCGCTTCCGGGACAGGGAATTCACCCCTCCACTTT.

The rearrangement joins TRBV6-5 to TRBJ2-1, with D hard to call. The CDR3 has 13 residues. The germline V and J ends were trimmed by 0 bases and 15 bases, with 15 bases remaining between them. The germline V gene encodes CDR1 MNHEY and CDR2 SVGAGI. CDR3 residues: CASSYSPVDGGFF. For the CDR3, the DNA is TGTGCCAGCAGTTACTCCCCAGTGGACGGTGGGTTCTTC.

The rearrangement uses TRBV24-1 and TRBJ2-5, with 8 bases matching TRBD2. The junction had 15 bases not matched to a gene; V was cut back by 3 bases and J by 4 bases. Looked up from germline, CDR1 is KGHDR and CDR2 is SFDVKD. The length of the CDR3 is 18 residues. The CDR3 is CATSDPSLSGSKGETQYF. The CDR3 bases are TGTGCCACCAGTGATCCGAGTTTAAGCGGGAGTAAGGGAGAGACCCAGTACTTC.

This clone was seen more than once but under ten times. Mismatch with germline at one junction end may stem from a read error. V and J are TRBV5-1 and TRBJ2-1; 8 nucleotides line up with TRBD1. CDR3 size: 12 residues. The germline gives CDR1 SGHRS, CDR2 YFSETQ. In DNA, the CDR3 is TGCGCCAGCAGCAACACTAACAGGGGGAGTATCTTC. Protein sequence: CASSNTNRGSIF.

V is TRBV5-6 and J is TRBJ1-5, with D maybe TRBD1 (6 bases). Trimming left V 1 base short and J 3 bases short, with 14 bases between. There are 16 residues in the CDR3. In germline, CDR1 is SGHDT, CDR2 YYEEEE. CDR3: CASSLTRGVDNQPQHF. CDR3 DNA sequence: TGTGCCAGCAGCTTGACTAGGGGGGTCGACAATCAGCCCCAGCATTTT.

V usage is TRBV5-8 and J usage is TRBJ1-1; TRBD1 matches 7 bases. V dropped 0 bases and J dropped 0; count of bases not matched to a gene: 11. The CDR3 covers 18 residues. Germline V gene lookup returns CDR1 SGHTS and CDR2 YDEGEE. CDR3 loop: CASSLEKGAGVMNTEAFF. The CDR3 DNA is TGTGCCAGCAGCTTGGAGAAGGGGGCGGGTGTTATGAACACTGAAGCTTTCTTT.

The rearrangement uses TRBV3-1 (or the pseudogene TRBV3-2) and TRBJ2-6, with D perhaps TRBD2 (5 bases). The CDR3 loop spans 17 amino acids. Per the germline V gene, CDR1 is LGHDT and CDR2 is YNNKEL (reference sequence). V lost 5 bases and J 3 bases, leaving 17 bases between the germline ends. The chain's CDR3 is CASSERRVVDGANVLTF. As DNA, the CDR3 is TGTGCCAGCAGCGAGAGGCGGGTGGTAGATGGGGCCAACGTCCTGACTTTC.